Each of the 17 T cell receptor beta chains below was sequenced from the same sample in a study of T cell repertoires in cytomegalovirus infection. Which antigens these TCRs recognize remains unknown. Using its own MiXCR run on the reads, TCRdb lists one record per CDR3 protein. The sample records 900,000 to 950,000 distinct CDR3 sequences, roughly 30% being singletons. The starting material was cultured CD8+ T cells from PBMCs, obtained from culture after CMV antigen stimulation. These receptors were taken from a human donor in good health (CMV status not recorded). Some clones in this sample may be carry-over from other donors' samples.

This clonotype has a handful of counts. The chain uses TRBV9 and TRBJ2-1; TRBD1 agrees at 7 bases. Unmatched junction bases numbered 13, after V lost 3 bases and J lost 4 bases. The CDR3 spans 17 residues. CDR1 and CDR2 (germline): SGDLS, YYNGEE. DNA for the CDR3: TGTGCCAGCAGCGAGTCTAAGACAGGGCCGGGATACAATGAGCAGTTCTTC. As protein: CASSESKTGPGYNEQFF.

The chain is built from TRBV7-6 and TRBJ2-7; TRBD1 matches 11 bases. The CDR3 contains 14 residues. In germline, CDR1 is SGHVS, CDR2 FNYEAQ. Losses at the gene ends were 5 bases for V and 5 bases for J; bases not matched to a gene: 5. The DNA for the CDR3 is TGTGCCAGCAGCGTAGGACAGGGGGCAGACGAGCAGTACTTC. Protein: CASSVGQGADEQYF.

This clonotype has a count of ten or more. A junction boundary mismatches the germline segment, possibly from a read error. V gene TRBV6-1 combines with J gene TRBJ2-1; tentatively, D is TRBD1 or TRBD2 (6 bases each). The CDR3 is made up of 13 amino acids. In germline, CDR1 is MNHNS, CDR2 SASEGT. The CDR3 nucleotides are TGTGCCAGCAGAGAAGGGGGGCCCGGTGAGCAGTTCTTC. Amino acids: CASREGGPGEQFF.

This clonotype was seen a single time. V gene TRBV6-6 combines with J gene TRBJ1-1; no firm D call. Germline lookup yields CDR1 MNHNY and CDR2 SVGAGI (reference sequence). The CDR3 sequence is 13 residues long. V lost 0 bases and J lost 4, with 6 bases in between. CDR3 protein: CASSYSDPTEAFF. CDR3 coding DNA: TGTGCCAGCAGTTACTCGGACCCCACTGAAGCTTTCTTT.

V is TRBV14 and J is TRBJ1-1; tentatively, D is TRBD1 (6 bases). Between the trimmed V and J ends, which lost 0 bases and 4 bases, there was a span of 12 bases. The CDR3 extends over 15 amino acids. Germline CDR1 reads SGHDN; CDR2 reads FVKESK. The CDR3 DNA sequence: TGTGCCAGCAGCCAAGACAGGGGATGGGTCACTGAAGCTTTCTTT. Translated: CASSQDRGWVTEAFF.

This clonotype has just a few counts. The chain joins TRBV14 to TRBJ1-1, with D maybe TRBD1 (6 bases). The germline gives CDR1 SGHDN, CDR2 FVKESK. V lost 1 base and J 7 bases, leaving 19 bases between the germline ends. CDR3 size: 16 residues. The CDR3 nucleotides read TGTGCCAGCAGCCAAGTCGGGGTTTGGGGGCGAGGTGAAGCTTTCTTT. This gives the protein CASSQVGVWGRGEAFF.

In its sample, this clonotype was seen many times. V gene TRBV7-6 combines with J gene TRBJ2-3; tentative D call: TRBD2 (6 bases). Trimming took off 2 bases at V and 2 bases at J, with 11 bases between the two ends. Germline values: CDR1 SGHVS, CDR2 FNYEAQ. This CDR3 contains 15 residues. CDR3 DNA sequence: TGTGCCAGCAGCTTAACAGGAGGGGACACAGATACGCAGTATTTT. Encoded protein: CASSLTGGDTDTQYF.

The genes are TRBV27 and TRBJ1-2; weak D call: TRBD1 (6 bases). The CDR3 runs to 13 residues. Germline V gives CDR1 MNHEY, CDR2 SMNVEV (reference sequence). The V gene lost 6 bases and the J gene lost 3 bases, with 11 bases spanning the gap. Here the CDR3 DNA reads TGTGCCAGCAGCCGAGGGGGGGACTATGGCTACACCTTC. Protein sequence: CASSRGGDYGYTF.

The V and J genes are TRBV19 and TRBJ1-5, with D unresolved. Looked up from germline, CDR1 is LNHDA and CDR2 is SQIVND (reference sequence). V was clipped by 10 bases and J by 6 bases, with 7 bases between them. The CDR3 extends over 10 amino acids. The CDR3 nucleotides read TGTGCCACCGGAGGTCAGCCCCAGCATTTT. Translating it yields CATGGQPQHF. The variable domain in full, with the rest retrieved from reference TRBV19 and TRBJ1-5, is DGGITQSPKYLFRKEGQNVTLSCEQNLNHDAMYWYRQDPGQGLRLIYYSQIVNDFQKGDIAEGYSVSREKKESFPLTVTSAQKNPTAFYLCATGGQPQHFGDGTRLSIL.

This clonotype has just a few counts. The V gene is TRBV12-3 or TRBV12-4, the J gene TRBJ2-1; 10 bases agree with TRBD2. Trimming at V came to 2 bases and at J to 9 bases, leaving 16 bases not matched to a gene. The CDR3 is 18 residues long. This chain's CDR3 is CASSLRLAGALSLSEQFF. CDR3 DNA: TGTGCCAGCAGTTTAAGGCTAGCGGGGGCTCTATCCCTCAGTGAGCAGTTCTTC.

The rearrangement links TRBV19 to TRBJ1-1; D not certain. Germline-derived CDR1 and CDR2 are LNHDA and SQIVND (reference sequence). Trimming shortened V by 3 bases and J by 0 bases, and 11 bases separated the two germline ends. The CDR3 has 15 residues. The CDR3 region has the DNA TGTGCCAGTAGTATCAGTGCTGCAATGAACACTGAAGCTTTCTTT. This sequence encodes CASSISAAMNTEAFF.

This clonotype was picked up many times. This chain links TRBV7-9 with TRBJ1-3; TRBD1 aligns across 8 bases. CDR1 and CDR2 (germline): SEHNR, FQNEAQ (reference sequence). The CDR3 is made up of 16 amino acids. The V segment lost 5 bases and the J segment 0 bases; nucleotides outside the gene matches: 6. CDR3 amino acids: CASSRGDRHSGNTIYF. In nucleotides, the CDR3 is TGTGCCAGCAGCCGGGGGGACAGGCACTCTGGAAACACCATATATTTT.

This clonotype was detected only a few times. The chain has TRBV5-6 and TRBJ2-2; TRBD2 agrees at 15 bases. Germline V gene lookup returns CDR1 SGHDT and CDR2 YYEEEE. This CDR3 spans 18 amino acids. The V gene end was trimmed by 1 base and the J gene end by 3 bases; junction bases not matched to a gene: 4. The CDR3 spells CASSLRTSGGAHTGELFF. CDR3 bases: TGTGCCAGCAGCTTGCGGACTAGCGGGGGGGCGCACACCGGGGAGCTGTTTTTT.

This chain uses TRBV27 with TRBJ2-1, with D perhaps given as TRBD1 or TRBD2 (6 bases each). The CDR3 is 11 amino acids. Between the trimmed V and J ends, which lost 10 bases and 10 bases, there was a span of 14 bases. Germline V gives CDR1 MNHEY, CDR2 SMNVEV (reference sequence). The CDR3 spells CATQKGGEQFF. CDR3 nucleotide sequence: TGTGCCACCCAGAAGGGGGGAGAGCAGTTCTTC.

This clonotype was observed at least ten times. This chain connects TRBV7-6 to TRBJ2-3; TRBD2 matches 8 bases. J was trimmed by 2 bases and V by 5 bases; bases with no gene match: 9. The length of the CDR3 is 16 residues. Germline V gene data show CDR1 as SGHVS and CDR2 as FNYEAQ. CDR3 nucleotides: TGTGCCAGCAGCACAGTAGCGGGGCTGATCACAGATACGCAGTATTTT. Its protein is CASSTVAGLITDTQYF.

This chain connects TRBV7-8 to TRBJ1-3; D gene ambiguous. CDR1 and CDR2 from the germline V gene are SGHVS and FQNEAQ. The CDR3 runs to 14 residues. Deletions cut 5 bases from V and 0 bases from J, with 8 bases between. This chain's CDR3 is CASSAGISGNTIYF. DNA for the CDR3: TGTGCCAGCAGCGCGGGAATCTCTGGAAACACCATATATTTT.

Regarding this clonotype: A junction end diverges from the germline sequence, so it may reflect a read error. This chain links TRBV27 with TRBJ2-7; D may be TRBD1 (5 bases). The CDR3 length is 14 residues. The germline V gene has CDR1 MNHEY and CDR2 SMNVEV (reference sequence). CDR3 coding DNA: TGTGCCAGCAGTTTAAAGGGGCAATCCTACGGGCAGTACTTC. Translated: CASSLKGQSYGQYF.